The 21 T cell receptor beta chains below come from one sample, sequenced in a study of cytomegalovirus exposure and HLA in healthy donors. The PCR used 60 Vbeta and 13 Jbeta primers. Only in-frame clones appear in the TCRdb table, and some are missing; sequencing was by immunoSEQ multiplex PCR. Of 95,000 to 150,000 clones detected, around 70% appear once; the ten largest clones hold 6.5% to 9%. Sequencing was performed on PBMCs. The receptors come from a middle-aged woman in good health and CMV-seropositive.

The gene calls are TRBV10-3 and TRBJ2-6, with a weak D call TRBD2 (6 bases). Germline CDR1 is ENHRY and CDR2 is SYGVKD. This CDR3 comprises 16 residues. The V gene lost 2 bases and the J gene lost 4 bases, with 12 bases spanning the gap. The DNA for the CDR3 is TGTGCCATCAGTGAGAACGGGGGTGACGGGGCCAACGTCCTGACTTTC. Translation gives CAISENGGDGANVLTF.

This chain connects TRBV18 to TRBJ2-3; tentatively, D is TRBD1 (5 bases). V was pared by 0 bases and J by 3 bases, with 10 bases between. CDR3 length equals 15 residues. Germline CDR1 is KGHSH and CDR2 is LQKENI. Written as DNA, the CDR3 is TGTGCCAGCTCACCACCGGTTCAGGGAACAGATACGCAGTATTTT. Encoded protein: CASSPPVQGTDTQYF.

This chain links TRBV2 with TRBJ1-6; 10 bases agree with TRBD1. The CDR3 length is 15 residues. Germline values: CDR1 SNHLY, CDR2 FYNNEI. V was pared by 6 bases and J by 9 bases, with 8 bases of the junction left unmatched. CDR3 region: CASSSDRGGSSPLHF. The CDR3 DNA reads TGTGCCAGCAGCTCGGACAGGGGGGGGAGTTCACCCCTCCACTTT.

This chain uses TRBV21-1 with TRBJ1-1; the D call of TRBD1 is as the table states it, not checked on the DNA. TRBV21-1 is described as a pseudogene. This CDR3 contains 15 residues. The CDR3 here is CASSKAGRGNTEAFF. The CDR3 DNA is TGTGCCAGCAGCAAAGCGGGCAGGGGGAACACTGAAGCTTTCTTT.

This clone has only one observation. The rearrangement uses TRBV5-1 and TRBJ2-2; maybe TRBD1 (5 bases). Germline CDR1 SGHRS, CDR2 YFSETQ. Trimming pared 5 bases from V and 1 base from J, leaving 9 bases between. There are 14 residues in the CDR3. For the CDR3, the DNA is TGCGCCAGCAGGGACACCATGAACACCGGGGAGCTGTTTTTT. Its translation is CASRDTMNTGELFF.

The rearrangement links TRBV4-1 to TRBJ1-2; 9 bases fit TRBD1. The CDR3 is 16 residues long. V lost 4 bases and J lost 7; bases outside the gene matches: 13. CDR1 and CDR2 (germline): MGHRA, YSYEKL. CDR3 coding DNA: TGCGCCAGCAGCCCAACACCCGGGACAGGGCGGAGTGGCTACACCTTC. The encoded protein is CASSPTPGTGRSGYTF.

The chain uses TRBV29-1 and TRBJ1-5; the D is unclear. The V end lost 5 bases, the J end lost 5 bases, and 16 bases lay between the germline ends. The CDR3 has 14 residues. From germline, CDR1 is SQVTM and CDR2 ANQGSEA. The CDR3 DNA sequence: TGCAGCGTTACCGCCGGGGTTAGGGATCAGCCCCAGCATTTT. The encoded protein is CSVTAGVRDQPQHF.

J is TRBJ1-1 and V is TRBV20-1, with unresolved D. The V and J ends lost 3 bases and 7 bases respectively, with 6 bases between them. Germline-derived CDR1 and CDR2 are DFQATT and SNEGSKA (reference sequence). The CDR3 runs 10 residues. CDR3 amino acids: CSASGIEAFF. For the CDR3, the DNA is TGCAGTGCTAGCGGGATTGAAGCTTTCTTT.

This chain connects TRBV19 to TRBJ2-1; tentative D call: TRBD2 (7 bases). CDR1 and CDR2 (germline): LNHDA, SQIVND (reference sequence). The germline V and J ends were trimmed by 7 bases and 6 bases, with 16 bases remaining between them. This CDR3 contains 14 residues. CDR3 sequence reads: CASTRRGGINEQFF. CDR3 coding DNA: TGTGCCAGTACCCGCAGGGGAGGGATCAATGAGCAGTTCTTC. Looking up the rest from reference TRBV19 and TRBJ2-1 gives the full variable domain: DGGITQSPKYLFRKEGQNVTLSCEQNLNHDAMYWYRQDPGQGLRLIYYSQIVNDFQKGDIAEGYSVSREKKESFPLTVTSAQKNPTAFYLCASTRRGGINEQFFGPGTRLTVL.

The chain couples TRBV11-2 to TRBJ1-2; D remains ambiguous. Trimming took off 0 bases at V and 3 bases at J, with 11 bases between the two ends. Germline assignment: CDR1 SGHAT and CDR2 FQNNGV. This CDR3 comprises 15 residues. CDR3 DNA: TGTGCCAGCAGCTTAGAGCCTACTGTGGACTATGGCTACACCTTC. As protein: CASSLEPTVDYGYTF.

The V call is TRBV25-1, the J call TRBJ1-2, with TRBD1 matching over 8 bases. The CDR3 is 18 residues long. The V and J ends lost 0 bases and 3 bases, in that order; junction bases with no gene match: 12. Germline CDR1 and CDR2: MGHDK and SYGVNS. The CDR3 spells CASSEYYLGQEGDYGYTF. In nucleotides, the CDR3 is TGTGCCAGCAGTGAATATTATTTGGGACAGGAAGGTGACTATGGCTACACCTTC.

The chain has TRBV5-1 and TRBJ1-2, with a possible D match to TRBD1 (5 bases). The length of the CDR3 is 16 residues. Germline V gene data show CDR1 as SGHRS and CDR2 as YFSETQ. With 4 bases removed from V and 5 bases from J, the gap between germline ends came to 21 bases. The CDR3 nucleotides are TGCGCCAGCAGCCGGGGACTTAACATGCGTGTTTATGGCTACACCTTC. It codes for CASSRGLNMRVYGYTF.

This clone was found once. Germline and junction disagree at one end, which may indicate a read error. The chain uses TRBV7-7 and TRBJ2-5; D possibly corresponds to TRBD2 (6 bases). Germline lookup yields CDR1 SSHAT and CDR2 FNYEAQ (reference sequence). This CDR3 is 13 amino acids long. CDR3 nucleotide sequence: TGTGCTAGCAGCTACAGACTAGAAGAGACCCAGTACTTC. Residues: CASSYRLEETQYF.

The V call is TRBV2, the J call TRBJ2-7, with D perhaps matching TRBD1 (5 bases). The CDR3 runs 17 residues. Germline V gene data show CDR1 as SNHLY and CDR2 as FYNNEI. Trimming removed 7 bases from V and 7 bases from J, with 29 bases in between. The CDR3 protein is CASKTAGWSGRQVEQYF. The CDR3, as DNA: TGTGCCAGCAAAACCGCCGGATGGTCAGGGCGACAAGTTGAGCAGTACTTC.

In DNA, the CDR3 is TGTGCCAGCAGCCTGACAGCAGGGGCCGACTACGAGCAGTACTTC. This encodes CASSLTAGADYEQYF. The V call is TRBV7-6, the J call TRBJ2-7; maybe TRBD1 (6 bases). The CDR3 extends over 15 amino acids. The germline gives CDR1 SGHVS, CDR2 FNYEAQ. The germline V and J ends were trimmed by 5 bases and 3 bases, with 17 bases remaining between them. Filled out from reference TRBV7-6 and TRBJ2-7, the complete variable domain reads GAGVSQSPRYKVTKRGQDVALRCDPISGHVSLYWYRQALGQGPEFLTYFNYEAQQDKSGLPNDRFSAERPEGSISTLTIQRTEQRDSAMYRCASSLTAGADYEQYFGPGTRLTVT.

This rearrangement joins TRBV6-6 to TRBJ2-7, with a tentative D call TRBD2 (5 bases). This CDR3 has 16 amino acids. V gave up 6 bases and J gave up 5 bases, with 23 bases separating them. CDR1 is MNHNY and CDR2 is SVGAGI in the germline V gene (reference sequence). CDR3 loop: CASSRTPGKGMDEQYF. The CDR3 nucleotides read TGTGCCAGCAGCCGGACTCCCGGCAAGGGAATGGACGAGCAGTACTTC.

The chain links TRBV5-6 to TRBJ2-4; D may be TRBD2 (5 bases). The CDR3 is 13 amino acids. The V and J ends lost 4 bases and 6 bases respectively, with 11 bases between them. Looked up from germline, CDR1 is SGHDT and CDR2 is YYEEEE. The DNA for the CDR3 is TGTGCCAGCAGCGAGGTCCGGGGAAACATTCAGTACTTC. Translating gives CASSEVRGNIQYF.

The rearrangement joins TRBV4-1 to TRBJ2-1; 7 nucleotides agree with TRBD2. The junction had 9 bases not matched to a gene; V was cut back by 0 bases and J by 7 bases. The CDR3 consists of 16 residues. Germline V lookup: CDR1 MGHRA, CDR2 YSYEKL. CDR3 nucleotide sequence: TGCGCCAGCAGCCAAGACCGGACGGGAGGCCAGAATGAGCAGTTCTTC. Its protein is CASSQDRTGGQNEQFF.

The chain couples TRBV5-1 to TRBJ1-1, with 12 bases that match TRBD1. Germline CDR1 and CDR2: SGHRS and YFSETQ. Trimming at V came to 0 bases and at J to 5 bases, leaving 5 bases not matched to a gene. CDR3 size: 16 residues. Here the CDR3 reads CASSLEGQGARTEAFF. The DNA for the CDR3 is TGCGCCAGCAGCTTGGAGGGACAGGGGGCGCGGACTGAAGCTTTCTTT.

A few counts support this clone. The V gene is TRBV29-1, the J gene TRBJ2-3; D gene uncertain. V was clipped by 7 bases and J by 2 bases, with 13 bases between them. Per germline, CDR1 SQVTM and CDR2 ANQGSEA. The CDR3 has 13 residues. CDR3 in amino acids: CSALLKSTDTQYF. The CDR3 DNA is TGCAGCGCTTTACTAAAATCCACAGATACGCAGTATTTT.

The table lists this clone with a few counts. CDR3 DNA sequence: TGTGCCAGCAGCAGATACAGGGTGGGGGACACCTACGAGCAGTACTTC. It encodes CASSRYRVGDTYEQYF. The chain combines TRBV5-6 with TRBJ2-7, with D possibly matching TRBD1 (6 bases). The CDR3 is made up of 16 amino acids. CDR1 is SGHDT, CDR2 YYEEEE, per germline. Trimming removed 4 bases at V and 2 bases at J, with 19 bases between. The whole variable domain, remainder taken from reference TRBV5-6 and TRBJ2-7, is DAGVTQSPTHLIKTRGQQVTLRCSPKSGHDTVSWYQQALGQGPQFIFQYYEEEERQRGNFPDRFSGHQFPNYSSELNVNALLLGDSALYLCASSRYRVGDTYEQYFGPGTRLTVT.